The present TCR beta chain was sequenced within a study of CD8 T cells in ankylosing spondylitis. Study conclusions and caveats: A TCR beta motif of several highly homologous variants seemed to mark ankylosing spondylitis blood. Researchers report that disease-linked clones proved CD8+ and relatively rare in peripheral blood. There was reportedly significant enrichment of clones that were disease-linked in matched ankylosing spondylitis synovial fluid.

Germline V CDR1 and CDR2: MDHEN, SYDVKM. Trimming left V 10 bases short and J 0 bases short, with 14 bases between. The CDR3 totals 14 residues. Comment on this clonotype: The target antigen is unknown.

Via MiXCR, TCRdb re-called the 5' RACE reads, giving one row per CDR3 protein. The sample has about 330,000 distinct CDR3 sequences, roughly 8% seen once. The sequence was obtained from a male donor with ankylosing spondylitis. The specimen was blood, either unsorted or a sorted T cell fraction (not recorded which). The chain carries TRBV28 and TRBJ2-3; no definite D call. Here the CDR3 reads CATTTPDSTDTQYF. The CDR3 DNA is TGTGCCACTACTACCCCGGACAGCACAGATACGCAGTATTTT.